The entry below describes one T cell receptor (beta chain). An end of the junction does not agree with germline; a read error may underlie this. These data originate in a study of T-cell reconstitution after alpha-beta-depleted transplantation in children. Using unique molecular identifiers, the investigators prepared the TCRbeta library. TCRdb re-analysed the PCR reads in MiXCR, keeping a single row per CDR3 protein. The sample lists about 110,000 distinct CDR3 sequences; about a tenth were seen once. The CDR3 is 15 amino acids. The V gene's germline CDR1 is KGHSH and CDR2 LQKENI. This receptor was identified in a human donor who donated a stem cell graft to a child with acute lymphoblastic leukemia. The V call is TRBV18, the J call TRBJ1-2; D uncertain. This specimen was PBMCs from the stem cell graft donor, taken from the stem cell graft. CDR3 residues: CASSPPGDANYGYTF. The DNA of the CDR3 is TGTGCCAGCTCCCCACCGGGCGATGCAAACTATGGCTACACCTTC. Full variable domain (rest looked up from reference TRBV18 and TRBJ1-2): NAGVMQNPRHLVRRRGQEARLRCSPMKGHSHVYWYRQLPEEGLKFMVYLQKENIIDESGMPKERFSAEFPKEGPSILRIQQVVRGDSAAYFCASSPPGDANYGYTFGSGTRLTVV.